The 6 T cell receptor beta chains listed next were all sequenced from one sample in a study of response to subunit inactivated influenza vaccine (dated by TCRdb to 2016 to 2018). The library was built by means of RT-PCR. The reads were generated on an Illumina HiSeq 2500. The public reads were reprocessed in TCRdb via fastp at Q25 and MiXCR, keeping in-frame beta chains. Each entry merges the rows of one CDR3 protein and shows their most common DNA and genes. For this sample there are roughly 650,000 distinct CDR3 sequences; roughly 14% appear just once. The ten largest make up around 10% of the sample. The material sequenced was PBMCs from blood, taken roughly 12 days after vaccination. The receptors come from a man aged 50 or older who received an inactivated influenza vaccine. Donor details come from another sample of the same person, matched by shared clones.

In its sample, this clonotype was seen a few times. V gene TRBV6-5 combines with J gene TRBJ2-1, with D possibly TRBD2 on 5 matching bases. Germline-derived CDR1 and CDR2 are MNHEY and SVGAGI. This CDR3 is 14 amino acids long. Between the trimmed V and J ends, which lost 0 bases and 8 bases, there was a span of 11 bases. The CDR3 DNA follows: TGTGCCAGCAGTTACTCGATGGGAGCCGATGAGCAGTTCTTC. It is translated as CASSYSMGADEQFF.

This clonotype was seen only a few times. The chain has TRBV24-1 and TRBJ2-1; 8 positions match TRBD2. The CDR3 totals 14 residues. Losses at the gene ends were 4 bases for V and 4 bases for J; bases not matched to a gene: 2. Germline CDR1 KGHDR, CDR2 SFDVKD. DNA for the CDR3: TGTGCCACCAGTGACGGGGGGGGATACAATGAGCAGTTCTTC. Translating it yields CATSDGGGYNEQFF.

CDR3 loop: CASSPGTSGGSSTDTQYF. CDR3 nucleotides: TGTGCCAGCAGCCCCGGGACTAGCGGGGGGTCTAGCACAGATACGCAGTATTTT. This chain joins TRBV12-3 or TRBV12-4 and TRBJ2-3, with TRBD2 matching 15 bases. Germline trimming cut 6 bases from V and 0 bases from J; bases unmatched to any gene: 7. This CDR3 is 18 amino acids long.

V is TRBV20-1 and J is TRBJ2-2; 7 bases agree with TRBD2. V lost 3 bases and J lost 1; bases outside the gene matches: 5. Per germline, CDR1 DFQATT and CDR2 SNEGSKA (reference sequence). This CDR3 is 15 amino acids long. Here the CDR3 reads CSASQASGNTGELFF. The DNA of the CDR3 is TGCAGTGCTAGCCAGGCTAGCGGGAACACCGGGGAGCTGTTTTTT.

The gene calls are TRBV7-9 and TRBJ2-1; D ambiguous. The length of the CDR3 is 12 residues. V shed 1 base and J shed 16 bases, with 14 bases lying between them. The germline V gene has CDR1 SEHNR and CDR2 FQNEAQ (reference sequence). CDR3 region: CASSLGDSSSFF. The CDR3 DNA reads TGTGCCAGCAGCTTAGGGGATAGCTCCAGCTTCTTC. The full variable domain, with the rest looked up from reference TRBV7-9 and TRBJ2-1, is DTGVSQNPRHKITKRGQNVTFRCDPISEHNRLYWYRQTLGQGPEFLTYFQNEAQLEKSRLLSDRFSAERPKGSFSTLEIQRTEQGDSAMYLCASSLGDSSSFFGPGTRLTVL.

The gene calls are TRBV7-2 and TRBJ2-5; TRBD2 matches 13 bases. The germline V gene encodes CDR1 SGHTA and CDR2 FQGNSA. The junction had 8 bases not matched to a gene; V was cut back by 5 bases and J by 5 bases. This CDR3 has 16 residues. The CDR3 loop reads CASSPGLAGVWETQYF. CDR3 coding DNA: TGTGCCAGCAGCCCCGGACTAGCGGGAGTTTGGGAGACCCAGTACTTC.